One sample yielded the 9 T cell receptor beta chains listed below, sequenced in a study of OX40 agonist ivuxolimab in advanced cancers. Libraries were made using the immunoSEQ multiplex PCR assay. Held by TCRdb, this immuneACCESS table contains in-frame sequences only and omits some clones. Under half of the omission traces to an unresolved V gene where checked; the cause of the rest is unknown. This sample is represented by some 80,000 clones; roughly 84% of them were singletons. Approximately 0.3% of the sample is taken by the ten largest. The starting material was CD4+ or CD8+ T cells sorted from blood, obtained in a trial of the OX40 agonist ivuxolimab. These receptors were taken from an adult with an advanced solid tumor such as melanoma, head and neck, liver or kidney cancer.

This clone showed up just a few times. V and J are TRBV9 and TRBJ2-3; D may be TRBD2 (6 bases). CDR3 length: 15 amino acids. V was clipped by 0 bases and J by 2 bases, with 10 bases between them. Germline V gene lookup returns CDR1 SGDLS and CDR2 YYNGEE. The CDR3 sequence is CASSVGASATDTQYF. The CDR3 coding sequence is TGTGCCAGCAGCGTAGGGGCTAGCGCCACAGATACGCAGTATTTT.

The V call is TRBV2, the J call TRBJ2-3; 7 bases agree with TRBD2. This CDR3 contains 16 residues. Germline V gives CDR1 SNHLY, CDR2 FYNNEI. V shed 1 base and J 2 bases; nucleotides not matched to a gene: 6. CDR3 DNA: TGTGCCAGCAGTGAAGGGCTAGCGGTAATCACAGATACGCAGTATTTT. The encoded protein is CASSEGLAVITDTQYF. The variable domain in full, with the rest retrieved from reference TRBV2 and TRBJ2-3, is EPEVTQTPSHQVTQMGQEVILRCVPISNHLYFYWYRQILGQKVEFLVSFYNNEISEKSEIFDDQFSVERPDGSNFTLKIRSTKLEDSAMYFCASSEGLAVITDTQYFGPGTRLTVL.

The CDR3 reads CASSLGVGQGEKLFF. The CDR3 DNA sequence: TGCGCCAGCAGCTTGGGTGTAGGACAGGGTGAAAAACTGTTTTTT. The chain is built from TRBV5-1 and TRBJ1-4; 8 bases are shared with TRBD1. This CDR3 is 15 amino acids long. Losses at the gene ends were 0 bases for V and 7 bases for J; bases not matched to a gene: 5. The germline V gene has CDR1 SGHRS and CDR2 YFSETQ.

This sequence joins TRBV2 and TRBJ2-2; 9 nucleotides agree with TRBD1. The CDR3 is 14 residues long. The germline V gene encodes CDR1 SNHLY and CDR2 FYNNEI. V was pared by 5 bases and J by 8 bases, with 6 bases of the junction left unmatched. For the CDR3, the DNA is TGTGCCAGCAGTAAACAGGGGGCGCAGGGGGAGCTGTTTTTT. Translated: CASSKQGAQGELFF.

A few counts support this clone. The chain recombines TRBV6-1 with TRBJ1-3; possible D gene TRBD1, 5 bases. Trimming cost V 2 bases and J 4 bases, with 15 bases left between them. Germline assignment: CDR1 MNHNS and CDR2 SASEGT. This CDR3 has 16 amino acids. The CDR3 DNA follows: TGTGCCAGCAGTGAAAGGGGTATAATGTCCGGAAACACCATATATTTT. This encodes CASSERGIMSGNTIYF.

The chain combines TRBV30 with TRBJ2-2, with 10 nucleotides matching TRBD2. This CDR3 comprises 16 residues. Germline values: CDR1 GTSNPN, CDR2 SVGIG (reference sequence). V was pared by 5 bases and J by 5 bases, with 11 bases of the junction left unmatched. The CDR3 coding sequence is TGTGCCTGGCAAAGCGGGAGGGCTATAGGAACCGGGGAGCTGTTTTTT. This sequence encodes CAWQSGRAIGTGELFF.

The chain has TRBV11-1 and TRBJ2-7; the D is unclear. Germline-derived CDR1 and CDR2 are SGHAT and FQDESV (reference sequence). Trimming shortened V by 2 bases and J by 0 bases, and 8 bases separated the two germline ends. The CDR3 spans 14 residues. CDR3 sequence: CASSLSSLSYEQYV. The CDR3 nucleotides read TGTGCCAGCAGCTTAAGCAGCCTCTCCTACGAGCAGTACGTC.

As for this clone: This CDR3 is also generated by other DNA sequences in the sample. The rearrangement joins TRBV27 to TRBJ1-1; D not resolved. V lost 2 bases and J 3 bases, leaving 7 bases between the germline ends. This CDR3 has 13 residues. The germline V gene has CDR1 MNHEY and CDR2 SMNVEV (reference sequence). CDR3 amino acids: CASSLEADTEAFF. The CDR3 DNA reads TGTGCCAGCAGTTTAGAGGCAGACACTGAAGCTTTCTTT.

The chain links TRBV6-6 to TRBJ1-1; 10 bases are a match to TRBD1. V lost 7 bases and J lost 5; bases outside the gene matches: 7. The CDR3 sequence is 14 residues long. CDR1 and CDR2 from the germline V gene are MNHNY and SVGAGI (reference sequence). Written as DNA, the CDR3 is TGTGCCAGCAAAGCGGACAGGGGGATAACTGAAGCTTTCTTT. Its protein is CASKADRGITEAFF.